The 30 T cell receptor beta chains in this list originate from one sample, sequenced in a study of CD8 T cells in ankylosing spondylitis (dated by TCRdb to the late 2010s). The research as a whole found: Blood from ankylosing spondylitis patients appeared to be characterized by a TCR beta motif composed of about eight highly homologous amino acid variants.

The library was built by means of 5' RACE. Sequencing used an Illumina HiSeq 2500. The public reads were reprocessed in TCRdb via fastp at Q25 and MiXCR, keeping in-frame beta chains. Duplicate CDR3 protein sequences are folded into a single record with the most common DNA and genes. The sample contains roughly 700,000 distinct CDR3 sequences, around 20% of them found a single time. The ten largest clones add up to approximately 18% of the sample. Antigens of these TCRs are unknown. Sequencing was performed on blood, either unsorted or a sorted T cell fraction (not recorded which). The source is a male donor with ankylosing spondylitis.

The chain carries TRBV5-6 and TRBJ2-3, with D possibly called TRBD1 or TRBD2 (5 bases each). Germline V CDR1 and CDR2: SGHDT, YYEEEE. Trimming cost V 0 bases and J 1 base, with 12 bases left between them. There are 16 residues in the CDR3. CDR3 in amino acids: CASSLAGTQRTDTQYF. The CDR3 DNA sequence: TGTGCCAGCAGCTTGGCAGGGACCCAGCGCACAGATACGCAGTATTTT.

The chain uses TRBV7-9 and TRBJ2-5, with D possibly being TRBD1 or TRBD2 (5 bases each). V was shortened by 2 bases and J by 4 bases, with 17 bases between the two germline ends. The CDR3 is 16 amino acids. Germline V gives CDR1 SEHNR, CDR2 FQNEAQ (reference sequence). CDR3 sequence: CASSLTGPRGAETQYF. The CDR3 DNA sequence: TGTGCCAGCAGCTTAACCGGACCACGAGGGGCAGAGACCCAGTACTTC. The full variable domain, completed using reference TRBV7-9 and TRBJ2-5, is DTGVSQNPRHKITKRGQNVTFRCDPISEHNRLYWYRQTLGQGPEFLTYFQNEAQLEKSRLLSDRFSAERPKGSFSTLEIQRTEQGDSAMYLCASSLTGPRGAETQYFGPGTRLLVL.

This clonotype was found a few times. This chain uses TRBV12-3 or TRBV12-4 with TRBJ2-3, with D unclear. The V and J ends lost 2 bases and 3 bases respectively, with 15 bases between them. CDR3 length: 16 residues. CDR3: CASSLTGLALTDTQYF. Here the CDR3 DNA reads TGTGCCAGCAGTTTAACGGGTCTTGCCCTAACAGATACGCAGTATTTT.

The V and J genes are TRBV12-3 or TRBV12-4 and TRBJ2-1; 11 bases are shared with TRBD2. The CDR3 loop spans 19 amino acids. Losses at the gene ends were 7 bases for V and 0 bases for J; bases not matched to a gene: 14. CDR3: CASTGVTSGDPSSYNEQFF. DNA for the CDR3: TGTGCCAGCACCGGAGTGACTAGCGGGGATCCCAGCTCCTACAATGAGCAGTTCTTC.

The V gene is TRBV5-1, the J gene TRBJ2-1, with 13 bases identical to TRBD2. Germline CDR1 SGHRS, CDR2 YFSETQ. J gave up 0 bases and V 7 bases, and 13 bases lay outside the gene matches. This CDR3 comprises 19 residues. The CDR3 bases are TGCGCCAGCGGTAGGTCCTTGACTAGCGGGGGGAGCTCCTACAATGAGCAGTTCTTC. As protein: CASGRSLTSGGSSYNEQFF. The complete variable domain, with remaining parts taken from reference TRBV5-1 and TRBJ2-1, reads KAGVTQTPRYLIKTRGQQVTLSCSPISGHRSVSWYQQTPGQGLQFLFEYFSETQRNKGNFPGRFSGRQFSNSRSEMNVSTLELGDSALYLCASGRSLTSGGSSYNEQFFGPGTRLTVL.

The table lists this clonotype with a few counts. V is TRBV11-2 and J is TRBJ2-5; 11 nucleotides line up with TRBD2. Germline CDR1 SGHAT, CDR2 FQNNGV. The CDR3 consists of 15 residues. J was trimmed by 0 bases and V by 6 bases; bases with no gene match: 3. The CDR3: CASRRGLADQETQYF. CDR3 bases: TGTGCCAGCAGGCGGGGACTAGCGGACCAAGAGACCCAGTACTTC.

This clonotype was detected many times. The CDR3 loop reads CASSSTGWGNTEAFF. Written as DNA, the CDR3 is TGTGCCAGCAGTTCTACAGGGTGGGGAAACACTGAAGCTTTCTTT. This rearrangement joins TRBV12-3 or TRBV12-4 to TRBJ1-1; tentatively, D is TRBD1 (6 bases). Trimming pared 4 bases from V and 2 bases from J, leaving 14 bases between. The CDR3 contains 15 residues.

This clonotype came up a few times. J is TRBJ2-7 and V is TRBV5-1, with TRBD2 identical over 11 bases. Trimming removed 4 bases from V and 4 bases from J; junction bases left unmatched: 7. CDR3 length: 15 amino acids. The V gene's germline CDR1 is SGHRS and CDR2 YFSETQ. In nucleotides, the CDR3 is TGCGCCAGCAGCATCACTAGCGGGGGAGCTTACGAGCAGTACTTC. Amino acid sequence: CASSITSGGAYEQYF.

The chain employs TRBV11-1 and TRBJ2-7; D may correspond to TRBD1 or TRBD2 (5 bases each). The CDR3 runs 16 residues. Trimming left V 5 bases short and J 3 bases short, with 20 bases between. CDR1 and CDR2 from the germline V gene are SGHAT and FQDESV (reference sequence). CDR3 coding DNA: TGTGCCAGCAGCGCCAGGGACGGACAAGTCCGCTACGAGCAGTACTTC. Its protein product is CASSARDGQVRYEQYF.

This clonotype was picked up a small number of times. The rearrangement joins TRBV4-2 to TRBJ2-4; 7 nucleotides agree with TRBD1. Germline values: CDR1 LGHNA, CDR2 YNFKEQ. CDR3 length: 15 amino acids. The junction had 7 bases not matched to a gene; V was cut back by 1 base and J by 7 bases. CDR3 DNA: TGTGCCAGCAGCCAAGGAGGACAGGAACTGAACATTCAGTACTTC. It is translated as CASSQGGQELNIQYF.

This clonotype was counted a few times. This rearrangement joins TRBV7-2 to TRBJ2-3; D possibly corresponds to TRBD2 (6 bases). The germline V gene encodes CDR1 SGHTA and CDR2 FQGNSA. The CDR3 spans 16 residues. Trimming took off 0 bases at V and 5 bases at J, with 15 bases between the two ends. CDR3 protein: CASSLAGVAVGDTQYF. The CDR3 DNA reads TGTGCCAGCAGCTTAGCCGGCGTAGCGGTCGGAGATACGCAGTATTTT.

This clonotype was recorded at least ten times. The gene calls are TRBV7-2 and TRBJ2-3, with 10 bases matching TRBD2. CDR1 and CDR2 from the germline V gene are SGHTA and FQGNSA. V gave up 1 base and J gave up 7 bases; unmatched junction bases: 14. This CDR3 has 18 residues. CDR3: CASSLVPQRGGSGNTQYF. For the CDR3, the DNA is TGTGCCAGCAGCTTAGTGCCCCAGCGGGGGGGCTCCGGGAATACGCAGTATTTT.

CDR3 protein: CATSDTARGSGELFF. The CDR3, as DNA: TGTGCCACCAGTGATACCGCGCGGGGCTCCGGGGAGCTGTTTTTT. The V gene is TRBV24-1, the J gene TRBJ2-2; the D gene is possibly TRBD2 (6 bases). Germline-derived CDR1 and CDR2 are KGHDR and SFDVKD. This CDR3 spans 15 amino acids. V lost 3 bases to trimming and J lost 6 bases, with 13 bases between them.

This clonotype was counted a few times. The chain couples TRBV7-3 to TRBJ2-7, with D possibly matching TRBD2 (6 bases). Germline CDR1 SGHTA, CDR2 FQGTGA. V was clipped by 2 bases and J by 6 bases, with 17 bases between them. The CDR3 has 15 residues. CDR3 DNA: TGTGCCAGCAGCTTAGGAGGGCAGGGCCCGCTCGAGCAGTACTTC. Amino acids: CASSLGGQGPLEQYF.

The chain has TRBV7-9 and TRBJ2-1, with 13 bases identical to TRBD2. CDR1 is SEHNR, CDR2 FQNEAQ, per germline (reference sequence). There are 15 residues in the CDR3. The trim removed 5 bases at V and 8 bases at J, leaving 6 bases unmatched. Here the CDR3 reads CASSLLAGGPHEQFF. The CDR3 region has the DNA TGTGCCAGCAGCCTACTAGCGGGGGGGCCGCATGAGCAGTTCTTC.

The CDR3 sequence: CAISVGETQYF. CDR3 nucleotide sequence: TGTGCCATCAGTGTCGGAGAGACCCAGTACTTC. The chain couples TRBV10-3 to TRBJ2-5; D is uncertain. The germline CDR1 and CDR2 sequences are ENHRY and SYGVKD. The CDR3 has 11 amino acids. V was trimmed by 4 bases and J by 4 bases, leaving 4 bases between them.

This chain links TRBV12-3 or TRBV12-4 with TRBJ2-7, with 14 positions matching TRBD2. With 0 bases clipped from V and 11 bases from J, the junction kept 6 bases outside the gene matches. The CDR3 is 15 amino acids. The CDR3 region is CASSLAGTSGSIKYF. The DNA for the CDR3 is TGTGCCAGCAGTTTAGCCGGGACTAGCGGGAGTATTAAGTACTTC.

V gene TRBV28 combines with J gene TRBJ2-5; no firm D call. V was pared by 7 bases and J by 5 bases, with 20 bases between. Per the germline V gene, CDR1 is MDHEN and CDR2 is SYDVKM. This CDR3 is built from 15 residues. The CDR3 spells CASTLSNPGRETQYF. The CDR3 nucleotides read TGTGCCAGCACCCTTTCTAACCCTGGGCGGGAGACCCAGTACTTC.

This clonotype has just a few counts. V usage is TRBV3-1 and J usage is TRBJ2-1; TRBD2 matches 15 bases. CDR1 is LGHDT, CDR2 YNNKEL, per germline (reference sequence). The CDR3 has 18 amino acids. The V segment lost 0 bases and the J segment 2 bases; nucleotides outside the gene matches: 2. The CDR3 DNA reads as TGTGCCAGCAGCCAAGATGGACTAGCGGGAGGGCCCTACAATGAGCAGTTCTTC. It specifies CASSQDGLAGGPYNEQFF.

This clonotype was picked up many times. CDR3 region: CASSLGGSRYEQYF. Written as DNA, the CDR3 is TGTGCCAGCAGTTTGGGCGGGTCTCGGTACGAGCAGTACTTC. The chain employs TRBV12-3 or TRBV12-4 and TRBJ2-7, with a weak D call TRBD2 (5 bases). The ends were cut back, 3 bases at V and 4 bases at J, with 13 bases in the middle. The CDR3 totals 14 residues.

There are a few counts of this clonotype. Here the CDR3 reads CASSSAAANYGYTF. The CDR3 region has the DNA TGTGCCAGCAGCTCGGCCGCCGCTAACTATGGCTACACCTTC. The rearrangement joins TRBV11-2 to TRBJ1-2; D unclear. The germline V gene encodes CDR1 SGHAT and CDR2 FQNNGV. The CDR3 length is 14 residues. V lost 4 bases, J lost 0 bases, and 9 bases lay in between.

The genes are TRBV13 and TRBJ2-5; D unresolved. From germline, CDR1 is PRHDT and CDR2 FYEKMQ (reference sequence). V lost 8 bases and J lost 1, with 26 bases in between. The CDR3 covers 18 residues. CDR3 in DNA: TGTGCCAGCTGTTTCAGGTCTGGGCCTGGGGAAAGCCAAGAGACCCAGTACTTC. Amino acids: CASCFRSGPGESQETQYF.

The rearrangement joins TRBV30 to TRBJ2-3, with D perhaps matching TRBD1 (5 bases). The CDR3 spans 14 residues. V was pared by 3 bases and J by 3 bases, with 13 bases between. Germline assignment: CDR1 GTSNPN and CDR2 SVGIG (reference sequence). CDR3 sequence: CAWRGQGWTDTQYF. The CDR3 nucleotides are TGTGCCTGGAGAGGGCAGGGCTGGACAGATACGCAGTATTTT.

This clonotype appeared many times. CDR3 sequence reads: CASSLRPDTGELFF. DNA of the CDR3: TGTGCCAGCAGTTTACGACCCGACACCGGGGAGCTGTTTTTT. The gene calls are TRBV12-3 or TRBV12-4 and TRBJ2-2; no clear D. The CDR3 contains 14 residues. V was cut by 2 bases and J by 3 bases, with 7 bases left in between.

The chain links TRBV5-1 to TRBJ2-2; D is tentatively TRBD1 or TRBD2 (5 bases each). The CDR3 has 14 residues. Germline-derived CDR1 and CDR2 are SGHRS and YFSETQ. V lost 4 bases and J lost 5, with 12 bases in between. The CDR3 here is CASSREGPTGELFF. CDR3 bases: TGCGCCAGCAGCCGTGAGGGGCCAACCGGGGAGCTGTTTTTT.

This clonotype was counted between two and nine times. The chain uses TRBV3-1 and TRBJ1-2; D perhaps matches TRBD1 (5 bases). CDR1 LGHDT and CDR2 YNNKEL come from the germline V gene (reference sequence). The V end was cut by 3 bases, the J end by 6 bases, with 17 bases between. The length of the CDR3 is 15 residues. The DNA for the CDR3 is TGTGCCAGCAGCCACCCGGGACGGACCGGCGATGGCTACACCTTC. Encoded protein: CASSHPGRTGDGYTF. Full variable domain (remainder filled in from reference TRBV3-1 and TRBJ1-2): DTAVSQTPKYLVTQMGNDKSIKCEQNLGHDTMYWYKQDSKKFLKIMFSYNNKELIINETVPNRFSPKSPDKAHLNLHINSLELGDSAVYFCASSHPGRTGDGYTFGSGTRLTVV.

This clonotype was recorded a few times. V gene TRBV2 combines with J gene TRBJ2-3, with D hard to call. CDR1 and CDR2 from the germline V gene are SNHLY and FYNNEI. Trimming took off 7 bases at V and 1 base at J, with 6 bases between the two ends. The CDR3 has 12 amino acids. The CDR3 loop reads CASTVRTDTQYF. The CDR3 nucleotides read TGTGCCAGCACCGTCCGCACAGATACGCAGTATTTT.

The rearrangement uses TRBV6-4 and TRBJ2-1, with 8 nucleotides matching TRBD1. Germline values: CDR1 MRHNA, CDR2 SNTAGT. V shed 5 bases and J 4 bases; nucleotides not matched to a gene: 7. This CDR3 is built from 15 residues. The CDR3 nucleotides read TGTGCCAGCAGTTTGGGACAGGCGAGGTACAATGAGCAGTTCTTC. Protein product: CASSLGQARYNEQFF.

This clonotype was seen more than once but under ten times. The chain joins TRBV4-2 to TRBJ1-2; D gene unclear. V was trimmed by 1 base and J by 4 bases, leaving 13 bases between them. CDR1 and CDR2 (germline): LGHNA, YNFKEQ. The CDR3 has 15 amino acids. The CDR3 region is CASSQGDRATYGYTF. The CDR3 DNA reads as TGTGCCAGCAGCCAAGGGGATAGGGCAACCTATGGCTACACCTTC.

The DNA of the CDR3 is TGTGCCAGCTCACCCAGACTTCCAGGGGAGGACAATGAGCAGTTCTTC. Its translation: CASSPRLPGEDNEQFF. This chain joins TRBV18 and TRBJ2-1; D may be TRBD1 or TRBD2 (6 bases each). Germline assignment: CDR1 KGHSH and CDR2 LQKENI. V was trimmed by 3 bases and J by 5 bases, leaving 17 bases between them. The CDR3 extends over 16 amino acids. Drawing the rest from reference TRBV18 and TRBJ2-1, the complete variable domain is NAGVMQNPRHLVRRRGQEARLRCSPMKGHSHVYWYRQLPEEGLKFMVYLQKENIIDESGMPKERFSAEFPKEGPSILRIQQVVRGDSAAYFCASSPRLPGEDNEQFFGPGTRLTVL.